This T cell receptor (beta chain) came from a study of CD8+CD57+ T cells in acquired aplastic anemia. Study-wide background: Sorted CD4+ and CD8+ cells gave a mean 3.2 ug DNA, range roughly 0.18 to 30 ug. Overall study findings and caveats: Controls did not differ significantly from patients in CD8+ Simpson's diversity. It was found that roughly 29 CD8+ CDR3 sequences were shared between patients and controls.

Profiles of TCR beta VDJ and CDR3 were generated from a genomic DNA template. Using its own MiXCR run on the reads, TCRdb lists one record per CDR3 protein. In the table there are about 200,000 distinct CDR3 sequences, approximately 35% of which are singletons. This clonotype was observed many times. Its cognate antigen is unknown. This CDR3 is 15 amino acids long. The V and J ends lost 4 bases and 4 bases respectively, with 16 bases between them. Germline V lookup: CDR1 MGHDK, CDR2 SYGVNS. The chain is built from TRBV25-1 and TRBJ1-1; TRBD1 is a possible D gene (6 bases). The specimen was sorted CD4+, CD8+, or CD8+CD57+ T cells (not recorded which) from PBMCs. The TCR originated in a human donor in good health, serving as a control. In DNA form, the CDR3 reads TGTGCCAGCAGTGGACAGGCGTTGGCGGGCACTGAAGCTTTCTTT. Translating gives CASSGQALAGTEAFF.